This entry lists 3 T cell receptor beta chains sequenced from one sample in a study of patients and donors after allogeneic stem cell transplantation. TCRdb fed the RT-PCR reads into MiXCR, producing one record per CDR3 protein. The profile shows about 960,000 distinct CDR3 sequences, more than 15% of them singletons. Sequencing was carried out using blood, either unsorted or a sorted T cell fraction (not recorded which). The receptors were sampled from a human donor who was either an allogeneic HSCT recipient or a stem cell or donor lymphocyte infusion donor (not recorded which). It is not recorded whose cells these are; they may come from a transplant donor.

This chain connects TRBV29-1 to TRBJ2-7; unclear D gene. CDR1 and CDR2 (germline): SQVTM, ANQGSEA. The CDR3 has 11 residues. Trimming removed 4 bases from V and 5 bases from J, with 9 bases in between. The CDR3 here is CSVGGRNEQYF. CDR3 nucleotides: TGCAGCGTTGGAGGCAGGAACGAGCAGTACTTC.

This clonotype was counted only a few times. This chain uses TRBV12-3 or TRBV12-4 with TRBJ1-5; D possibly corresponds to TRBD1 (6 bases). The CDR3 totals 14 residues. V lost 5 bases and J 7 bases, leaving 15 bases between the germline ends. The CDR3 loop is CASSRGGQGQPQHF. CDR3 DNA: TGTGCCAGCAGTCGGGGGGGCCAGGGGCAGCCCCAGCATTTT.

J is TRBJ2-1 and V is TRBV5-5, with D maybe TRBD1 (5 bases). Trimming removed 0 bases at V and 2 bases at J, with 9 bases between. The CDR3 is 15 residues long. Germline V CDR1 and CDR2: SGHKS, YYEKEE (reference sequence). The CDR3 reads CASSLGRATYNEQFF. The CDR3 DNA reads TGTGCCAGCAGCTTGGGCAGGGCTACCTACAATGAGCAGTTCTTC.